The 21 T cell receptor beta chains in this list originate from one sample, sequenced in a study of human T cells and chemical hapten exposure. Described time point: patch test 1, 2 weeks after DPC sensitization. Treatment meaning: therapeutic diphenylcyclopropenone sensitization with weekly scalp DPC. MiXCR was run by TCRdb on the RACE reads, yielding one entry per CDR3 protein. The profile shows some 340,000 distinct CDR3 sequences, about 7% of them singletons. The sequencing used whole blood, collected in connection with sensitization to the hapten diphenylcyclopropenone (DPC). The source of these receptors is a woman younger than 35 with alopecia areata. Some clones in this sample may be carry-over from other donors' samples.

The chain couples TRBV2 to TRBJ2-3; 8 bases align to TRBD2. This CDR3 comprises 16 residues. Trimming at V came to 6 bases and at J to 0 bases, leaving 8 bases not matched to a gene. The germline V gene encodes CDR1 SNHLY and CDR2 FYNNEI. As DNA, the CDR3 is TGTGCCAGCAGCGCCCAGCCTAGCGGGAGCACAGATACGCAGTATTTT. Its protein product is CASSAQPSGSTDTQYF.

The chain joins TRBV6-5 to TRBJ1-1; D ambiguous. The CDR3 extends over 15 amino acids. V lost 7 bases to trimming and J lost 5 bases, with 20 bases between them. CDR1 and CDR2 from the germline V gene are MNHEY and SVGAGI. CDR3 nucleotides: TGTGCCAGCACTCAACTAAGGATGGGGTCAACTGAAGCTTTCTTT. It encodes CASTQLRMGSTEAFF.

This sequence joins TRBV4-1 and TRBJ1-1; 7 positions match TRBD1. Trimming removed 4 bases from V and 1 base from J; junction bases left unmatched: 9. This CDR3 region has 16 residues. Germline CDR1 MGHRA, CDR2 YSYEKL. The CDR3 protein is CASSRVTGTANTEAFF. In DNA form, the CDR3 reads TGCGCCAGCAGCCGGGTCACCGGGACAGCGAACACTGAAGCTTTCTTT.

This clonotype was recorded many times. V and J are TRBV5-6 and TRBJ2-3; TRBD1 matches at 10 bases. CDR1 is SGHDT and CDR2 is YYEEEE in the germline V gene. After removal of 1 base from V and 4 bases from J, the junction contained 9 bases not matched to a gene. This CDR3 contains 17 residues. DNA for the CDR3: TGTGCCAGCAGCTTGTTATCTGGGACAGGGGTTTCAGATACGCAGTATTTT. Translating it yields CASSLLSGTGVSDTQYF.

This clonotype showed up many times. This chain joins TRBV11-1 and TRBJ2-3; 11 bases line up with TRBD2. From germline, CDR1 is SGHAT and CDR2 FQDESV (reference sequence). The CDR3 runs to 17 residues. V dropped 4 bases and J dropped 2; count of bases not matched to a gene: 8. CDR3 protein: CASSSGTSGLYTDTQYF. The CDR3, as DNA: TGTGCCAGCAGCTCCGGGACTAGCGGACTATACACAGATACGCAGTATTTT. Based on the CDR3 plus reference TRBV11-1 and TRBJ2-3, the full variable domain is EAEVAQSPRYKITEKSQAVAFWCDPISGHATLYWYRQILGQGPELLVQFQDESVVDDSQLPKDRFSAERLKGVDSTLKIQPAELGDSAMYLCASSSGTSGLYTDTQYFGPGTRLTVL.

This clonotype has ten or more counts. The chain combines TRBV6-6 with TRBJ2-3; no clear D gene. The CDR3 consists of 15 residues. Germline V gene sequence: CDR1 MNHNY, CDR2 SVGAGI (reference sequence). The V end was cut by 3 bases, the J end by 0 bases, with 10 bases between. The CDR3 coding sequence is TGTGCCAGCAGTTATTGGGCGCCAAGCACAGATACGCAGTATTTT. It encodes CASSYWAPSTDTQYF.

The chain carries TRBV11-2 and TRBJ2-6; 11 bases are shared with TRBD1. The V segment lost 5 bases and the J segment 3 bases; nucleotides outside the gene matches: 15. Germline assignment: CDR1 SGHAT and CDR2 FQNNGV. This CDR3 contains 20 residues. This chain's CDR3 is CASSPLRGGQGEFGANVLTF. CDR3 DNA sequence: TGTGCCAGCAGCCCCCTAAGGGGGGGACAGGGGGAATTTGGGGCCAACGTCCTGACTTTC.

This clonotype was found many times. The gene calls are TRBV5-1 and TRBJ1-4, with unresolved D. The germline V gene has CDR1 SGHRS and CDR2 YFSETQ. This CDR3 spans 15 amino acids. V was shortened by 4 bases and J by 0 bases, with 10 bases between the two germline ends. CDR3 loop: CASSIGGATNEKLFF. In nucleotides, the CDR3 is TGCGCCAGCAGCATTGGAGGAGCAACTAATGAAAAACTGTTTTTT.

The V and J genes are TRBV9 and TRBJ2-2; no firm D call. The CDR3 covers 15 residues. The V end was cut by 1 base, the J end by 0 bases, with 7 bases between. Germline V CDR1 and CDR2: SGDLS, YYNGEE. CDR3 protein: CASSVSGTNTGELFF. The CDR3 nucleotides read TGTGCCAGCAGCGTATCTGGGACGAACACCGGGGAGCTGTTTTTT. Together with reference TRBV9 and TRBJ2-2, the CDR3 gives the full variable domain: DSGVTQTPKHLITATGQRVTLRCSPRSGDLSVYWYQQSLDQGLQFLIQYYNGEERAKGNILERFSAQQFPDLHSELNLSSLELGDSALYFCASSVSGTNTGELFFGEGSRLTVL.

This clonotype has a handful of counts. The rearrangement links TRBV7-2 to TRBJ1-5; maybe TRBD1 (5 bases). The CDR3 extends over 16 amino acids. Germline CDR1 SGHTA, CDR2 FQGNSA. With 1 base removed from V and 5 bases from J, the gap between germline ends came to 15 bases. CDR3 DNA: TGTGCCAGCAGCTTAGGACGCGACAGAACCTATCAGCCCCAGCATTTT. Its translation: CASSLGRDRTYQPQHF. Full variable domain (outside the CDR3, taken from reference TRBV7-2 and TRBJ1-5): GAGVSQSPSNKVTEKGKDVELRCDPISGHTALYWYRQSLGQGLEFLIYFQGNSAPDKSGLPSDRFSAERTGGSVSTLTIQRTQQEDSAVYLCASSLGRDRTYQPQHFGDGTRLSIL.

The genes are TRBV25-1 and TRBJ2-5; TRBD2 matches at 8 bases. CDR3 size: 15 residues. The trim removed 5 bases at V and 4 bases at J, leaving 9 bases unmatched. Germline CDR1 MGHDK, CDR2 SYGVNS. In nucleotides, the CDR3 is TGTGCCAGCAGTTTCCCCCTCGGGAGGGGAGAGACCCAGTACTTC. The encoded protein is CASSFPLGRGETQYF.

This clonotype was detected many times. This chain uses TRBV5-1 with TRBJ2-5; D is possibly TRBD1 (5 bases). The ends were cut back, 5 bases at V and 1 base at J, with 21 bases in the middle. Germline V CDR1 and CDR2: SGHRS, YFSETQ. CDR3 length: 17 residues. CDR3 amino acids: CASRKILGAGPQETQYF. The CDR3, as DNA: TGCGCCAGCAGAAAGATATTAGGGGCTGGGCCCCAAGAGACCCAGTACTTC.

This chain connects TRBV7-8 to TRBJ1-1; no definite D call. V was clipped by 4 bases and J by 1 base, with 13 bases between them. The CDR3 runs 15 residues. The germline V gene has CDR1 SGHVS and CDR2 FQNEAQ. The CDR3 nucleotides are TGTGCCAGCAGCTCCACGCGCCCAGGGAACACTGAAGCTTTCTTT. It specifies CASSSTRPGNTEAFF.

The rearrangement links TRBV28 to TRBJ2-6, with a tentative D call TRBD2 (5 bases). Germline V lookup: CDR1 MDHEN, CDR2 SYDVKM. CDR3 size: 13 residues. Between the trimmed V and J ends, which lost 10 bases and 2 bases, there was a span of 9 bases. The chain's CDR3 is CATRGTGANVLTF. CDR3 nucleotides: TGTGCCACCCGAGGGACTGGGGCCAACGTCCTGACTTTC.

The chain joins TRBV6-1 to TRBJ2-7; D is tentatively TRBD1 or TRBD2 (5 bases each). The CDR3 has 12 amino acids. Germline CDR1 reads MNHNS; CDR2 reads SASEGT. Trimming removed 6 bases at V and 3 bases at J, with 9 bases between. CDR3 in DNA: TGTGCCAGCAGATTGGGGGTCTACGAGCAGTACTTC. Residues: CASRLGVYEQYF.

The gene calls are TRBV6-5 and TRBJ2-3; the D is unclear. The CDR3 extends over 11 amino acids. Germline CDR1 reads MNHEY; CDR2 reads SVGAGI. V dropped 6 bases and J dropped 5 bases, with 6 bases sitting between them. CDR3 protein: CASRIGDTQYF. The CDR3 DNA reads TGTGCCAGCAGGATTGGAGATACGCAGTATTTT.

This clonotype has a count of ten or more. The V and J genes are TRBV5-5 and TRBJ1-2, with a possible D match to TRBD1 (6 bases). There are 12 residues in the CDR3. Trimming left V 0 bases short and J 8 bases short, with 8 bases between. The germline V gene has CDR1 SGHKS and CDR2 YYEKEE (reference sequence). CDR3 loop: CASSLVQGGYTF. The CDR3 nucleotides read TGTGCCAGCAGCTTGGTACAGGGCGGCTACACCTTC.

The sample holds many counts of this clonotype. The V gene is TRBV4-2, the J gene TRBJ1-5; 7 bases are shared with TRBD1. With 4 bases clipped from V and 0 bases from J, the junction kept 12 bases outside the gene matches. Germline V gives CDR1 LGHNA, CDR2 YNFKEQ. The CDR3 extends over 18 amino acids. CDR3 in amino acids: CASSPSLGTVYSNQPQHF. CDR3 in DNA: TGTGCCAGCAGCCCATCACTCGGGACAGTCTATAGCAATCAGCCCCAGCATTTT.

This clonotype was counted between two and nine times. The chain recombines TRBV6-6 with TRBJ2-1, with TRBD2 identical over 7 bases. V shed 6 bases and J 7 bases; nucleotides not matched to a gene: 9. Per the germline V gene, CDR1 is MNHNY and CDR2 is SVGAGI (reference sequence). This CDR3 comprises 14 residues. The CDR3 loop is CASRILAVGNEQFF. CDR3 coding DNA: TGTGCCAGCAGGATTCTAGCGGTTGGGAATGAGCAGTTCTTC.

This clonotype has at least ten counts. This chain links TRBV7-2 with TRBJ2-3; the match to TRBD1 covers 7 bases. This CDR3 contains 14 residues. J gave up 4 bases and V 5 bases, and 6 bases lay outside the gene matches. From germline, CDR1 is SGHTA and CDR2 FQGNSA. The CDR3 here is CASSDDRDPDTQYF. The DNA for the CDR3 is TGTGCCAGCAGCGACGACAGGGACCCAGATACGCAGTATTTT.

The rearrangement uses TRBV6-6 and TRBJ2-5; TRBD1 matches 7 bases. In germline, CDR1 is MNHNY, CDR2 SVGAGI (reference sequence). CDR3 length equals 15 residues. V was clipped by 5 bases and J by 2 bases; unmatched bases: 8. The CDR3, as DNA: TGTGCCAGCAGTCTAACCGGGACAGAACAAGAGACCCAGTACTTC. As protein: CASSLTGTEQETQYF.